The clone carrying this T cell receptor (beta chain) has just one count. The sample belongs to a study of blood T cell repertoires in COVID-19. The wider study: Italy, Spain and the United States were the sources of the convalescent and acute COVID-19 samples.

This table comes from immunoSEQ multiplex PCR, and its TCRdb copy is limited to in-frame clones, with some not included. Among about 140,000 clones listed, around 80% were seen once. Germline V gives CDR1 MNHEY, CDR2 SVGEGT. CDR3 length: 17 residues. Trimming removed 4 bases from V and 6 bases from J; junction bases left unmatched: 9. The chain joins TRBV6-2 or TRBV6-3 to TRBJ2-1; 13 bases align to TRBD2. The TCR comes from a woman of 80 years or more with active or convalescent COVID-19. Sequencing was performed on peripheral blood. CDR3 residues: CASSFGLAGALGNEQFF. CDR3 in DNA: TGTGCCAGCAGTTTTGGACTAGCGGGGGCCTTGGGCAATGAGCAGTTCTTC.